Listed below are T cell receptor beta chains from one sample, sequenced in a study of T-cell reconstitution after alpha-beta-depleted transplantation in children. In TCRdb, the PCR reads were re-called with MiXCR into one record per CDR3 protein. The sample has 250,000 to 350,000 distinct CDR3 sequences, over 20% seen once. This specimen was PBMCs, mostly from graft donor cells, taken 180 days after TCRalphabeta/CD19-depleted stem cell transplant. These receptors were collected from a male patient under 18 who had a stem cell transplant for acute lymphoblastic leukemia, so the T cells may come from the graft donor. The CDR3 runs from the conserved cysteine through the conserved F or W. A D gene is named only where the DNA matches it firmly. A clone size is listed for some rows: how often the clone was seen (once, few, many), or a class if it is expanded.

abundance	d_gene	v_gene	j_gene	CDR3nt	CDR3aa
NA	TRBD2	TRBV28	TRBJ2-1	TGTGCCAGCAGTTTACACCGGGGGGGGATAGGGGAGAATGAGCAGTTCTTC	CASSLHRGGIGENEQFF
NA	TRBD2	TRBV20-1	TRBJ2-1	TGCAGTGCTCCATTCGGGGGGGCAGGGGCTTACAATGAGCAGTTCTTC	CSAPFGGAGAYNEQFF
NA	TRBD1	TRBV4-1	TRBJ1-2	TGCGCCAGCAGGCACCTGACAGGGGCGCGACGCCATGGCTACACCTTC	CASRHLTGARRHGYTF
few	NA	TRBV29-1	TRBJ2-7	TGCAGCGTCCCACAGGGCTACGAGCAGTACTTC	CSVPQGYEQYF
few	TRBD2	TRBV6-2/TRBV6-3	TRBJ2-5	TGTGCCAGCAGCCGACGACTAGCGGGACCCGAGACCCAGTACTTC	CASSRRLAGPETQYF
once	NA	TRBV6-1	TRBJ1-4	TGTGCCAGCAGTCGCCAACGGGCGCGGGATGAAAAACTGTTTTTT	CASSRQRARDEKLFF
NA	NA	TRBV18	TRBJ2-1	TGTGCCAGCTCACACAGGGAGTACAATGAGCAGTTCTTC	CASSHREYNEQFF
few	NA	TRBV3-1	TRBJ2-5	TGTGCCAGCAGCCACTCGCCGGGACACCTGCAAGAGACCCAGTACTTC	CASSHSPGHLQETQYF
NA	TRBD2	TRBV18	TRBJ2-2	TGTGCCAGCTCACCAAACGGGAGGGCCTCCGGGGAGCTGTTTTTT	CASSPNGRASGELFF
NA	NA	TRBV7-8	TRBJ2-3	TGTGCCAGCAGCACGCGGGACACTAGCACAGATACGCAGTATTTT	CASSTRDTSTDTQYF
NA	NA	TRBV29-1	TRBJ2-6	TGCAGCGTTGAATTGGGTTCATCAGTCTCTGGGGCCAACGTCCTGACTTTC	CSVELGSSVSGANVLTF
few	NA	TRBV5-1	TRBJ2-7	TGCGCCAGCAGCTTCCAGGGATCCCCCTACGAGCAGTACTTC	CASSFQGSPYEQYF
once	NA	TRBV18	TRBJ2-3	TGTGCCAGCTCATTTCAGGGGTATACAGATACGCAGTATTTT	CASSFQGYTDTQYF
NA	TRBD2	TRBV6-2/TRBV6-3	TRBJ2-7	TGTGCCAGCACTCCCGGAGTAGCGGGATTCTACGAGCAGTACTTC	CASTPGVAGFYEQYF
many	NA	TRBV5-1	TRBJ2-2	TGCGCCAGCAGCTTTGGAGGGGACACCGGGGAGCTGTTTTTT	CASSFGGDTGELFF
few	NA	TRBV12-3/TRBV12-4	TRBJ2-5	TGTGCCAGCAGCTTAGGGCATATGGGCGGTCAAGAGACCCAGTACTTC	CASSLGHMGGQETQYF
NA	NA	TRBV20-1	TRBJ1-6	TGCAGTGCTAGAGATAGCCAGGGGCCCTTTGCACCCCTCCACTTT	CSARDSQGPFAPLHF
NA	TRBD2	TRBV2	TRBJ2-1	TGTGCCAGCAGTGAGCGGGAGCTAGCCAATGAGCAGTTCTTC	CASSERELANEQFF
NA	TRBD2	TRBV5-1	TRBJ2-3	TGCGCCAGCAGCTTTAGCGGGAGCTGGACAGATACGCAGTATTTT	CASSFSGSWTDTQYF
many	TRBD2	TRBV5-1	TRBJ2-3	TGCGCCAGCAGCCATGGGGGAGGGGCAGGCACAGATACGCAGTATTTT	CASSHGGGAGTDTQYF
few	NA	TRBV12-3/TRBV12-4	TRBJ1-1	TGTGCCAGCACCCCCCGCCCGACAGGGAACACTGAAGCTTTCTTT	CASTPRPTGNTEAFF
NA	NA	TRBV23-1	TRBJ2-5	TGCGCCAGCAGTCAATCCCGGACGGAGAACCAAGAGAACCAGTACTTC	CASSQSRTENQENQYF
NA	NA	TRBV10-3	TRBJ1-1	TGTGCCATCAGTGACTCGGGGATTGCTGAAGCTTTCTTT	CAISDSGIAEAFF
once	TRBD2	TRBV19	TRBJ2-1	TGTGCCAGTAGTATCGGGACTAGCGGGAGTTGGCATGAGCAGTTCTTC	CASSIGTSGSWHEQFF
few	NA	TRBV5-1	TRBJ2-1	TGCGCCAGCAGCTTGGTAGCCTACTTCTACAATGAGCAGTTCTTC	CASSLVAYFYNEQFF
many	NA	TRBV29-1	TRBJ2-2	TGCAGCGTTGTTGGTACAGGGATCACCGGGGAGCTGTTTTTT	CSVVGTGITGELFF
NA	TRBD2	TRBV27	TRBJ2-1	TGTGCCAGCAGTTTATGGGGAGCTAGCGGTCCAGAGGGCGGGTTCTTC	CASSLWGASGPEGGFF
few	NA	TRBV24-1	TRBJ2-1	TGTGCCACCAGTGACCACCTCGCCGGAACGGATGAGCAGTTCTTC	CATSDHLAGTDEQFF
few	NA	TRBV5-1	TRBJ1-1	TGCGCCAGCAGCTTGGTCGTAGACACTGAAGCTTTCTTT	CASSLVVDTEAFF
few	NA	TRBV20-1	TRBJ2-1	TGCAGTGGTGCCGGCAGTGGCTCCTACAATGAGCAGTTCTTC	CSGAGSGSYNEQFF
NA	NA	TRBV4-1	TRBJ2-3	TGCGCCAGCAGCCAAGAGACGCGGAGGGGGATCACAGATACGCAGTATTTT	CASSQETRRGITDTQYF
few	TRBD2	TRBV27	TRBJ2-7	TGTGCCAGCAAACCGGGACTAGCGTCCTACGAGCAGTACTTC	CASKPGLASYEQYF
NA	TRBD1	TRBV20-1	TRBJ2-5	TGCAGTGCGACCGGACAGGTTGGGACCCAGTACTTC	CSATGQVGTQYF
NA	TRBD2	TRBV7-2	TRBJ2-7	TGTGCCAGCAGCTTCTGGACTAGCGGGAGTTACGAGCAGTACTTC	CASSFWTSGSYEQYF
few	TRBD2	TRBV4-2	TRBJ2-1	TGTGCCAGCAGCCAAGCCCAATTTCTAGCGGGAGACTACAATGAGCAGTTCTTC	CASSQAQFLAGDYNEQFF
NA	TRBD1	TRBV2	TRBJ1-6	TGTGCCAGCAGTGTTTCCGACAGGGGGCCTTCACCCCTCCACTTT	CASSVSDRGPSPLHF
NA	NA	TRBV5-6	TRBJ1-1	TGTGCCAGCAGCTTATACACCGGGAGCGACACTGAAGCTTTCTTT	CASSLYTGSDTEAFF
few	NA	TRBV21-1	TRBJ2-3	TGTGCCAGCAGCAATTCCCGGACTCCCCCGCGAGATACGCAGTATTTT	CASSNSRTPPRDTQYF
NA	TRBD2	TRBV20-1	TRBJ2-1	TGCAGTGCTAGAGAACCCCCGATAGCGGGAGGAGAATACAATGAGCAGTTCTTC	CSAREPPIAGGEYNEQFF
NA	TRBD1	TRBV7-9	TRBJ2-1	TGTGCCAGCAGCACCGGGACAGGGGTCTACAATGGGCAGTTCTTC	CASSTGTGVYNGQFF
NA	NA	TRBV10-3	TRBJ2-5	TGTGCCATCAGTGAGTCGGAAGGGTGGGAGACCCAGTACTTC	CAISESEGWETQYF
NA	TRBD1	TRBV5-1	TRBJ2-7	TGCGCCAGCAGCCAGTCGGGACAGGGGGCGATCGAGCAGTACTTC	CASSQSGQGAIEQYF
NA	NA	TRBV20-1	TRBJ2-1	TGCAGTGCTAGAGATACCCAGGGTGTTTGGGGTTACAATGAGCAGTTCTTC	CSARDTQGVWGYNEQFF
few	TRBD2	TRBV5-1	TRBJ2-3	TGCGCCAGCAGCTTGACTAGGCCGGGAGGTGATACGCAGTATTTT	CASSLTRPGGDTQYF
NA	NA	TRBV4-1	TRBJ2-3	TGCGCCAGCAGCCAACCGGGACTGAACGCAGATACGCAGTATTTT	CASSQPGLNADTQYF
few	NA	TRBV10-3	TRBJ1-2	TGTGCCATCAGCGTCTCCAACTATGGCTACACCTTC	CAISVSNYGYTF
few	NA	TRBV29-1	TRBJ2-7	TGCAGCGTTTACTCCGGGACGGATTCCTACGAGCAGTACTTC	CSVYSGTDSYEQYF
few	NA	TRBV5-1	TRBJ1-5	TGCGCCAGCAGCTTGAAGGCCCCCAATCAGCCCCAGCATTTT	CASSLKAPNQPQHF
few	TRBD2	TRBV7-9	TRBJ2-2	TGTGCCAGCAGCTCGGAGTGGACTAGCGGGGCCGGGGAGCTGTTTTTT	CASSSEWTSGAGELFF
NA	NA	TRBV20-1	TRBJ1-1	TGCAGTGCTAGGGGGGATAAGGGTGAAGCTTTCTTT	CSARGDKGEAFF
few	NA	TRBV25-1	TRBJ1-1	TGTGCCAGCAGTACTAGACGGCACACTGAAGCTTTCTTT	CASSTRRHTEAFF
many	NA	TRBV5-6	TRBJ1-2	TGTGCCAGCAGTATCCCAGGGCCTAACTATGGCTACACCTTC	CASSIPGPNYGYTF
NA	NA	TRBV20-1	TRBJ2-4	TGCAGCCATGAGCGGAGAGCCAAAAACATTCAGTACTTC	CSHERRAKNIQYF
few	NA	TRBV21-1	TRBJ2-1	TGTGCCAGCAGCAAAGCGAGGGGGAGTGAGCAGTTCTTC	CASSKARGSEQFF